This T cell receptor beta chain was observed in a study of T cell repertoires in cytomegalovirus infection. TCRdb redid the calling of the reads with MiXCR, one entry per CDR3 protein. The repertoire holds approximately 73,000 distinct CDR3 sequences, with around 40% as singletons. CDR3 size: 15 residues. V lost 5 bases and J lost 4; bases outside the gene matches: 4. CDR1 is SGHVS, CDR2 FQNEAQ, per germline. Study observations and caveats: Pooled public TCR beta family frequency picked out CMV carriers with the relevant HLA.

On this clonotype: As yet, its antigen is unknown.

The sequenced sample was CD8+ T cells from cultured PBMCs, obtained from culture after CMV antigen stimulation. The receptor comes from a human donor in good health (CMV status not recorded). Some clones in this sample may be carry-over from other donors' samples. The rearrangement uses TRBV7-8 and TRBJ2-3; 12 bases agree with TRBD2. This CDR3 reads CASSRTSGTPDTQYF. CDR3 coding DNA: TGTGCCAGCAGCCGGACTAGCGGGACCCCAGATACGCAGTATTTT.